A selection of T cell receptor beta chains follows, all from one sample in a study of blood T cell repertoires in COVID-19. Data came from immunoSEQ multiplex PCR; TCRdb stores just in-frame clones and leaves some out. The sample contains about 50,000 clones, about 72% of which appear only once. Material: PBMCs or T cells enriched from blood (not recorded which). The receptors shown here come from a woman between 50 and 59 years old with acute COVID-19. Both conserved end residues are part of each CDR3. The D gene is left open where the match is weak. Not every row has a clone size; where given, it reads once, few, many or a size class.

clone_size: few; v_call: TRBV21-1; d_call: NA; j_call: TRBJ2-1; cdr3_aa: CASRALGGSGGNTYNEQFF; cdr3_nt: TGTGCCAGCAGGGCCTTAGGGGGTAGCGGGGGAAATACCTACAATGAGCAGTTCTTC
clone_size: NA; v_call: TRBV28; d_call: NA; j_call: TRBJ1-2; cdr3_aa: CASSLGGANYGYTF; cdr3_nt: TGTGCCAGCAGTTTAGGGGGCGCTAACTATGGCTACACCTTC
clone_size: NA; v_call: TRBV5-1; d_call: TRBD1; j_call: TRBJ1-4; cdr3_aa: CASSPRDREVEKLFF; cdr3_nt: TGCGCCAGCAGCCCCCGGGACAGGGAAGTTGAAAAACTGTTTTTT
clone_size: NA; v_call: TRBV13; d_call: NA; j_call: TRBJ1-1; cdr3_aa: CASSRYGGTEAFF; cdr3_nt: TGTGCCAGCAGTCGGTACGGGGGCACTGAAGCTTTCTTT
clone_size: once; v_call: TRBV6-5; d_call: NA; j_call: TRBJ1-1; cdr3_aa: CASSWTRNTEAFF; cdr3_nt: TGTGCCAGCAGCTGGACACGGAACACTGAAGCTTTCTTT
clone_size: once; v_call: TRBV7-9; d_call: TRBD1; j_call: TRBJ1-2; cdr3_aa: CASGGQGVAGGGYTF; cdr3_nt: TGTGCCAGCGGGGGACAGGGGGTAGCGGGTGGTGGCTACACCTTC
clone_size: NA; v_call: TRBV12-3/TRBV12-4; d_call: TRBD2; j_call: TRBJ2-5; cdr3_aa: CASLAGGIKTQYF; cdr3_nt: TGTGCCAGCCTAGCGGGGGGGATTAAGACCCAGTACTTC
clone_size: NA; v_call: TRBV7-8; d_call: TRBD1; j_call: TRBJ1-1; cdr3_aa: CASSPDRGRVNTEAFF; cdr3_nt: TGTGCCAGCAGCCCGGACAGGGGGCGGGTGAACACTGAAGCTTTCTTT
clone_size: NA; v_call: TRBV19; d_call: NA; j_call: TRBJ2-1; cdr3_aa: CASSINRGYEQFF; cdr3_nt: TGTGCCAGTAGTATAAATCGGGGGTATGAGCAGTTCTTC
clone_size: once; v_call: TRBV28; d_call: NA; j_call: TRBJ1-2; cdr3_aa: CASSSSGTQNYGYTF; cdr3_nt: TGTGCCAGCAGTTCCTCCGGGACACAGAACTATGGCTACACCTTC
clone_size: NA; v_call: TRBV2; d_call: NA; j_call: TRBJ1-2; cdr3_aa: CASTMIRDSNYGYTF; cdr3_nt: TGTGCCAGCACAATGATCCGGGACTCCAACTATGGCTACACCTTC
clone_size: NA; v_call: TRBV6-5; d_call: TRBD2; j_call: TRBJ2-1; cdr3_aa: CASSPGTSGESQFF; cdr3_nt: TGTGCCAGCAGTCCCGGGACTAGCGGGGAATCGCAGTTCTTC
clone_size: NA; v_call: TRBV11-3; d_call: TRBD2; j_call: TRBJ2-1; cdr3_aa: CASSLERGGYNEQFF; cdr3_nt: TGTGCCAGCAGCTTAGAGCGGGGGGGTTACAATGAGCAGTTCTTC
clone_size: NA; v_call: TRBV11-2; d_call: TRBD1; j_call: TRBJ1-5; cdr3_aa: CASSHRTGPQHF; cdr3_nt: TGTGCCAGCAGTCATCGGACAGGACCCCAGCATTTT
clone_size: NA; v_call: TRBV21-1; d_call: NA; j_call: TRBJ1-2; cdr3_aa: CASSKGPGQGCYGYTF; cdr3_nt: TGTGCCAGCAGCAAAGGCCCTGGACAGGGATGCTATGGCTACACCTTC
clone_size: NA; v_call: TRBV11-2; d_call: NA; j_call: TRBJ2-1; cdr3_aa: CASSLAGTAGNYEQFF; cdr3_nt: TGTGCCAGCAGCTTGGCCGGGACAGCGGGCAACTATGAGCAGTTCTTC
clone_size: NA; v_call: TRBV28; d_call: NA; j_call: TRBJ2-7; cdr3_aa: CASSLAGPYEQYF; cdr3_nt: TGTGCCAGCAGTTTGGCGGGGCCCTACGAGCAGTACTTC
clone_size: NA; v_call: TRBV7-2; d_call: TRBD1; j_call: TRBJ2-3; cdr3_aa: CASSLPQGGTQYF; cdr3_nt: TGTGCCAGCAGCTTACCGCAAGGGGGCACGCAGTATTTT
clone_size: NA; v_call: TRBV23-1; d_call: NA; j_call: TRBJ2-7; cdr3_aa: CASSQSGGAPNEQYF; cdr3_nt: TGCGCCAGCAGTCAATCGGGGGGGGCCCCCAACGAGCAGTACTTC
clone_size: once; v_call: TRBV9; d_call: TRBD2; j_call: TRBJ2-3; cdr3_aa: CASSVAGGTTDTQYF; cdr3_nt: TGTGCCAGCAGCGTGGCGGGGGGGACCACAGATACGCAGTATTTT
clone_size: NA; v_call: TRBV2; d_call: NA; j_call: TRBJ1-6; cdr3_aa: CASSSPQALMNSPLHF; cdr3_nt: TGTGCCAGCTCCTCACCCCAGGCTCTGATGAATTCACCCCTCCACTTT
clone_size: NA; v_call: TRBV25-1; d_call: TRBD1; j_call: TRBJ1-1; cdr3_aa: CASRGTGGALGTEAFF; cdr3_nt: TGTGCCAGCAGAGGGACAGGGGGCGCCTTGGGCACTGAAGCTTTCTTT
clone_size: NA; v_call: TRBV3-1/TRBV3-2; d_call: NA; j_call: TRBJ2-7; cdr3_aa: CASSPREYEQYF; cdr3_nt: TGTGCCAGCAGCCCTCGCGAATACGAGCAGTACTTC
clone_size: NA; v_call: TRBV7-9; d_call: NA; j_call: TRBJ1-2; cdr3_aa: CASSSLGGDSLYGYTF; cdr3_nt: TGTGCCAGCAGCTCCCTCGGGGGGGATTCCTTGTATGGCTACACCTTC
clone_size: few; v_call: TRBV7-3; d_call: NA; j_call: TRBJ2-5; cdr3_aa: CASSLRAGDETQYF; cdr3_nt: TGTGCCAGCAGCTTAAGGGCAGGGGACGAGACCCAGTACTTC
clone_size: NA; v_call: TRBV6-6; d_call: TRBD2; j_call: TRBJ2-1; cdr3_aa: CASSPTSGGSSYNEQFF; cdr3_nt: TGTGCCAGCAGTCCAACTAGCGGGGGCTCCTCCTACAATGAGCAGTTCTTC
clone_size: NA; v_call: TRBV6-5; d_call: NA; j_call: TRBJ1-2; cdr3_aa: CASSLEEVDGYTF; cdr3_nt: TGTGCCAGCAGTTTAGAGGAGGTGGATGGCTACACCTTC
clone_size: NA; v_call: TRBV28; d_call: TRBD1; j_call: TRBJ1-2; cdr3_aa: CASSSPLGDRGANYGYTF; cdr3_nt: TGTGCCAGCAGTTCCCCCTTGGGGGACAGGGGGGCTAACTATGGCTACACCTTC
clone_size: NA; v_call: TRBV6-1; d_call: TRBD1; j_call: TRBJ2-2; cdr3_aa: CASSEQIQGSGELFF; cdr3_nt: TGTGCCAGCAGTGAACAAATACAGGGGTCCGGGGAGCTGTTTTTT
clone_size: NA; v_call: TRBV3-1/TRBV3-2; d_call: NA; j_call: TRBJ2-7; cdr3_aa: CASSQEEYEQYF; cdr3_nt: TGTGCCAGCAGCCAAGAGGAGTACGAGCAGTACTTC
clone_size: NA; v_call: TRBV12-3/TRBV12-4; d_call: NA; j_call: TRBJ2-3; cdr3_aa: CASRRTVSDTQYF; cdr3_nt: TGTGCCAGCAGAAGGACAGTCTCAGATACGCAGTATTTT
clone_size: NA; v_call: TRBV3-1/TRBV3-2; d_call: NA; j_call: TRBJ1-2; cdr3_aa: CASSQDPRDENYGYTF; cdr3_nt: TGTGCCAGCAGCCAAGATCCGAGGGATGAGAACTATGGCTACACCTTC
clone_size: NA; v_call: TRBV9; d_call: NA; j_call: TRBJ1-1; cdr3_aa: CASIGAPIMNTEAFF; cdr3_nt: TGTGCCAGCATCGGTGCGCCCATAATGAACACTGAAGCTTTCTTT
clone_size: NA; v_call: TRBV4-2; d_call: NA; j_call: TRBJ1-4; cdr3_aa: CASSSGHTRWGLGGEKLFF; cdr3_nt: TGTGCCAGCAGCTCCGGCCATACCCGATGGGGCCTAGGGGGTGAAAAACTGTTTTTT
clone_size: NA; v_call: TRBV5-4; d_call: NA; j_call: TRBJ1-2; cdr3_aa: CASSLAGLDYGYTF; cdr3_nt: TGTGCCAGCAGCTTGGCAGGGTTGGACTATGGCTACACCTTC
clone_size: NA; v_call: TRBV11-3; d_call: TRBD2; j_call: TRBJ2-3; cdr3_aa: CASRRLAEPTDTQYF; cdr3_nt: TGTGCCAGCAGGCGACTAGCAGAACCCACAGATACGCAGTATTTT
clone_size: NA; v_call: TRBV16; d_call: NA; j_call: TRBJ2-3; cdr3_aa: CASSLPGVGTQYF; cdr3_nt: TGTGCCAGCAGTCTTCCGGGGGTCGGTACGCAGTATTTT
clone_size: NA; v_call: TRBV27; d_call: NA; j_call: TRBJ1-1; cdr3_aa: CASRHPDTEAFF; cdr3_nt: TGTGCCAGCAGACACCCAGACACTGAAGCTTTCTTT
clone_size: NA; v_call: TRBV7-6; d_call: TRBD1; j_call: TRBJ1-2; cdr3_aa: CASSSSDREPYYGYTF; cdr3_nt: TGTGCCAGCAGCTCTTCGGACAGGGAGCCCTACTATGGCTACACCTTC
clone_size: NA; v_call: TRBV28; d_call: NA; j_call: TRBJ1-2; cdr3_aa: CASSLGRSYGYTF; cdr3_nt: TGTGCCAGCAGTTTAGGCAGGTCCTATGGCTACACCTTC
clone_size: NA; v_call: TRBV6-1; d_call: NA; j_call: TRBJ2-6; cdr3_aa: CASSEMARSGANVLTF; cdr3_nt: TGTGCCAGCAGTGAAATGGCTAGATCTGGGGCCAACGTCCTGACTTTC
clone_size: few; v_call: TRBV27; d_call: NA; j_call: TRBJ1-3; cdr3_aa: CASSSHSPNSGNTIYF; cdr3_nt: TGTGCCAGCAGTTCGCACAGCCCAAACTCTGGAAACACCATATATTTT
clone_size: once; v_call: TRBV19; d_call: NA; j_call: TRBJ2-5; cdr3_aa: CASSKGTSGETQYF; cdr3_nt: TGTGCCAGTAGTAAAGGCACGAGCGGAGAGACCCAGTACTTC
clone_size: NA; v_call: TRBV23-1; d_call: TRBD1; j_call: TRBJ2-1; cdr3_aa: CASIKPGQGGNEQFF; cdr3_nt: TGCGCCAGCATTAAACCGGGACAGGGTGGAAATGAGCAGTTCTTC
clone_size: NA; v_call: TRBV10-1; d_call: NA; j_call: TRBJ1-2; cdr3_aa: CASSESGGNGYTF; cdr3_nt: TGCGCCAGCAGTGAGTCGGGGGGGAACGGCTACACCTTC
clone_size: NA; v_call: TRBV25-1; d_call: NA; j_call: TRBJ1-4; cdr3_aa: CASSDTRGRGEKLFF; cdr3_nt: TGTGCCAGCAGTGATACACGGGGGAGAGGTGAAAAACTGTTTTTT
clone_size: NA; v_call: TRBV5-4; d_call: TRBD2; j_call: TRBJ2-1; cdr3_aa: CASSPGGGGTYNEQFF; cdr3_nt: TGTGCCAGCAGCCCCGGGGGCGGGGGGACCTACAATGAGCAGTTCTTC
clone_size: NA; v_call: TRBV19; d_call: NA; j_call: TRBJ2-3; cdr3_aa: CASSIADSRRDTQYF; cdr3_nt: TGTGCCAGTAGTATAGCTGATAGCAGAAGGGATACGCAGTATTTT